What follows are 30 T cell receptor beta chains derived from one specimen sequenced in a study of neoadjuvant nivolumab and ipilimumab in lung cancer. TCRdb's table, derived via immunoSEQ multiplex PCR, lists solely in-frame clones and lacks some. The sample lists about 27,000 clones, 60% to 85% occurring once. This material consisted of tumor tissue, taken after neoadjuvant nivolumab, alone or with ipilimumab, at or shortly before surgery. All receptors come from an adult with non-small cell lung cancer.

J is TRBJ2-7 and V is TRBV7-2; no firm D call. The V end was cut by 2 bases, the J end by 3 bases, with 8 bases between. The germline V gene encodes CDR1 SGHTA and CDR2 FQGNSA. The CDR3 covers 13 residues. The CDR3 region has the DNA TGTGCCAGCAGCTTATGGGGTAACTACGAGCAGTACTTC. Amino acids: CASSLWGNYEQYF.

The rearrangement uses TRBV18 and TRBJ1-2; D might be TRBD1 (5 bases). The CDR3 contains 12 residues. Germline V gene sequence: CDR1 KGHSH, CDR2 LQKENI. Trimming cost V 4 bases and J 9 bases, with 12 bases left between them. CDR3 DNA sequence: TGTGCCAGCTCACAAGGGGCCGGAAGCTACACCTTC. It encodes CASSQGAGSYTF.

This clone turned up a few times. The chain couples TRBV25-1 to TRBJ1-2; 8 nucleotides line up with TRBD1. Looked up from germline, CDR1 is MGHDK and CDR2 is SYGVNS. The CDR3 runs to 13 residues. Trimming cost V 7 bases and J 2 bases; bases outside gene matches: 3. CDR3 loop: CASTAGGNYGYTF. The CDR3 region has the DNA TGTGCCAGCACCGCAGGGGGCAACTATGGCTACACCTTC.

The V gene is TRBV10-3, the J gene TRBJ2-3; D is possibly TRBD1 (6 bases). The CDR3 runs to 14 residues. The germline gives CDR1 ENHRY, CDR2 SYGVKD. Trimming shortened V by 6 bases and J by 2 bases, and 12 bases separated the two germline ends. CDR3 residues: CAIRRGQDTDTQYF. CDR3 DNA sequence: TGTGCCATCAGACGGGGACAAGACACAGATACGCAGTATTTT.

This clone is a singleton in its sample. This rearrangement joins TRBV7-9 to TRBJ2-5; perhaps D is TRBD1 or TRBD2 (5 bases each). CDR3 length equals 14 residues. V lost 5 bases, J lost 1 base, and 11 bases lay in between. Germline CDR1 and CDR2: SEHNR and FQNEAQ (reference sequence). In DNA, the CDR3 is TGTGCCAGCAGCCCTGGGACGGGCCAAGAGACCCAGTACTTC. It is translated as CASSPGTGQETQYF.

The chain links TRBV5-6 to TRBJ2-7; perhaps TRBD1 as D (6 bases). Germline V CDR1 and CDR2: SGHDT, YYEEEE. This CDR3 comprises 14 residues. Trimming left V 4 bases short and J 4 bases short, with 15 bases between. The chain's CDR3 is CASSHAQGRYEQYF. The CDR3 bases are TGTGCCAGCAGCCATGCACAGGGTCGGTACGAGCAGTACTTC.

The V and J genes are TRBV7-9 and TRBJ2-7; the D gene is possibly TRBD2 (6 bases). V was shortened by 1 base and J by 5 bases, with 15 bases between the two germline ends. The germline CDR1 and CDR2 sequences are SEHNR and FQNEAQ (reference sequence). This CDR3 is 15 amino acids long. CDR3 sequence reads: CASSLGVGGNNEQYF. The CDR3 nucleotides read TGTGCCAGCAGCTTAGGGGTCGGGGGTAACAACGAGCAGTACTTC.

This clone was seen a single time. The V call is TRBV29-1, the J call TRBJ1-1; D gene ambiguous. V lost 7 bases and J 0 bases, leaving 6 bases between the germline ends. The CDR3 is 11 amino acids. Germline CDR1 reads SQVTM; CDR2 reads ANQGSEA. The CDR3 loop is CSGRLNTEAFF. CDR3 sequence (DNA): TGCAGCGGTCGCCTGAACACTGAAGCTTTCTTT.

This rearrangement joins TRBV7-2 to TRBJ1-1, with no clear D. CDR1 SGHTA and CDR2 FQGNSA come from the germline V gene. Trimming removed 4 bases at V and 1 base at J, with 7 bases between. The CDR3 contains 13 residues. CDR3 in amino acids: CASSSPQNTEAFF. CDR3 bases: TGTGCCAGCAGCTCTCCACAGAACACTGAAGCTTTCTTT.

The chain carries TRBV30 and TRBJ1-1, with 9 bases fitting TRBD1. Germline CDR1 and CDR2: GTSNPN and SVGIG (reference sequence). V lost 5 bases to trimming and J lost 0 bases; unmatched junction nucleotides: 4. The length of the CDR3 is 14 residues. The CDR3 protein is CAWRTGVMNTEAFF. The CDR3 nucleotides are TGTGCCTGGCGGACAGGGGTGATGAACACTGAAGCTTTCTTT.

The J gene is TRBJ2-7, the V gene TRBV18; D not resolved. V was pared by 5 bases and J by 4 bases, with 12 bases between. This CDR3 spans 13 amino acids. Germline values: CDR1 KGHSH, CDR2 LQKENI. The CDR3 sequence is CASSTDPDYEQYF. In nucleotides, the CDR3 is TGTGCCAGCTCAACAGACCCCGATTACGAGCAGTACTTC.

J is TRBJ1-2 and V is TRBV6-1; D may be TRBD1 (5 bases). The CDR3 totals 14 residues. V lost 0 bases and J lost 5, with 10 bases in between. Germline V CDR1 and CDR2: MNHNS, SASEGT. The CDR3 here is CASSEAGGIYGYTF. The CDR3 DNA is TGTGCCAGCAGTGAAGCTGGGGGGATTTATGGCTACACCTTC.

The chain employs TRBV2 and TRBJ1-3; unclear D gene. Germline CDR1 and CDR2: SNHLY and FYNNEI. The CDR3 length is 11 residues. CDR3 amino acids: CVTSSGNTIYF. In DNA, the CDR3 is TGTGTAACTTCTTCTGGAAACACCATATATTTT. Together with reference TRBV2 and TRBJ1-3, the CDR3 gives the full variable domain: EPEVTQTPSHQVTQMGQEVILRCVPISNHLYFYWYRQILGQKVEFLVSFYNNEISEKSEIFDDQFSVERPDGSNFTLKIRSTKLEDSAMYFCVTSSGNTIYFGEGSWLTVV.

The chain recombines TRBV19 with TRBJ1-5; D perhaps matches TRBD1 (5 bases). The CDR3 has 17 amino acids. Germline values: CDR1 LNHDA, CDR2 SQIVND (reference sequence). Trimming stripped 7 bases from V and 2 bases from J, with 21 bases between. The CDR3 spells CASIYRASQGRNQPQHF. The CDR3 coding sequence is TGTGCCAGTATTTATAGGGCCAGCCAGGGTCGCAATCAGCCCCAGCATTTT.

The chain uses TRBV27 and TRBJ1-5; 7 bases fit TRBD1. V was pared by 6 bases and J by 1 base, with 6 bases of the junction left unmatched. The CDR3 consists of 15 residues. CDR1 and CDR2 from the germline V gene are MNHEY and SMNVEV (reference sequence). CDR3 sequence reads: CASRQGVWSNQPQHF. CDR3 coding DNA: TGTGCCAGCAGGCAGGGGGTTTGGAGCAATCAGCCCCAGCATTTT.

This sequence joins TRBV30 and TRBJ1-1, with 11 bases aligning to TRBD1. This CDR3 has 18 residues. CDR1 and CDR2 from the germline V gene are GTSNPN and SVGIG (reference sequence). Trimming removed 4 bases from V and 0 bases from J; junction bases left unmatched: 13. CDR3 in DNA: TGTGCCTGGACCCCCCGGACAGGGGGCGGAAGAATGAACACTGAAGCTTTCTTT. This sequence encodes CAWTPRTGGGRMNTEAFF.

This clone turned up a few times. V gene TRBV10-3 combines with J gene TRBJ2-5; no reliable D call. This CDR3 spans 13 amino acids. Germline loops: CDR1 ENHRY, CDR2 SYGVKD. The germline V and J ends were trimmed by 4 bases and 0 bases, with 6 bases remaining between them. The CDR3 sequence: CAISAGYQETQYF. CDR3 in DNA: TGTGCCATCAGTGCCGGGTACCAAGAGACCCAGTACTTC.

The chain uses TRBV5-1 and TRBJ1-3; the D gene is possibly TRBD1 (6 bases). Looked up from germline, CDR1 is SGHRS and CDR2 is YFSETQ. Trimming took off 1 base at V and 2 bases at J, with 10 bases between the two ends. The CDR3 totals 15 residues. Here the CDR3 DNA reads TGCGCCAGCAGCTTGTCAGGGGAACCTGGAAACACCATATATTTT. Encoded protein: CASSLSGEPGNTIYF.

The chain recombines TRBV6-5 with TRBJ1-6; unclear D gene. Germline V lookup: CDR1 MNHEY, CDR2 SVGAGI. This CDR3 is 12 amino acids long. Trimming took off 7 bases at V and 6 bases at J, with 7 bases between the two ends. CDR3 sequence: CASNPGNSPLHF. The DNA of the CDR3 is TGTGCCAGCAATCCCGGTAATTCACCCCTCCACTTT.

V usage is TRBV7-9 and J usage is TRBJ2-5, with D hard to call. V was clipped by 6 bases and J by 4 bases, with 12 bases between them. The CDR3 loop spans 13 amino acids. Germline lookup yields CDR1 SEHNR and CDR2 FQNEAQ (reference sequence). Here the CDR3 DNA reads TGTGCCAGCAGACGACAAGAAAGAGAGACCCAGTACTTC. Translation: CASRRQERETQYF.

The chain combines TRBV10-2 with TRBJ2-3, with 9 bases that match TRBD1. V lost 4 bases to trimming and J lost 7 bases; unmatched junction nucleotides: 3. CDR1 is WSHSY, CDR2 SAAADI, per germline. The CDR3 length is 13 residues. Here the CDR3 reads CASSGDRVNTQYF. CDR3 DNA sequence: TGCGCCAGCAGTGGGGACAGGGTAAATACGCAGTATTTT.

Worth noting for this clone: Other DNA sequences from this sample encode an identical CDR3 as well. The genes are TRBV7-9 and TRBJ1-1, with TRBD1 matching over 9 bases. The V and J ends lost 4 bases and 1 base, in that order; junction bases with no gene match: 1. Germline V CDR1 and CDR2: SEHNR, FQNEAQ (reference sequence). The CDR3 sequence is 14 residues long. CDR3 DNA sequence: TGTGCCAGCAGCTCGGGACAGGGGAACACTGAAGCTTTCTTT. This encodes CASSSGQGNTEAFF.

This clone was detected only once. This chain joins TRBV6-6 and TRBJ1-1, with D possibly being TRBD1 (5 bases). The germline V gene encodes CDR1 MNHNY and CDR2 SVGAGI (reference sequence). V lost 5 bases and J lost 1, with 11 bases in between. The CDR3 sequence is 14 residues long. In DNA, the CDR3 is TGTGCCAGCAGTCGCCTTAGGGGGAACACTGAAGCTTTCTTT. As protein: CASSRLRGNTEAFF.

The chain carries TRBV11-2 and TRBJ1-1; D call uncertain. Trimming removed 4 bases from V and 0 bases from J, with 21 bases in between. Germline V gene data show CDR1 as SGHAT and CDR2 as FQNNGV. The CDR3 totals 18 residues. As DNA, the CDR3 is TGTGCCAGCAGCTCAACTCCTTACTCCCGGACGGTGAACACTGAAGCTTTCTTT. As protein: CASSSTPYSRTVNTEAFF.

This clone appeared a single time. This chain links TRBV6-6 with TRBJ2-3; D remains ambiguous. The length of the CDR3 is 12 residues. From germline, CDR1 is MNHNY and CDR2 SVGAGI (reference sequence). Trimming stripped 8 bases from V and 3 bases from J, with 9 bases between. The chain's CDR3 is CASARKTDTQYF. CDR3 DNA: TGTGCCAGCGCACGGAAAACAGATACGCAGTATTTT.

CDR3 loop: CASSLAPGEGSTYEQYF. In nucleotides, the CDR3 is TGTGCCAGCAGCTTGGCCCCGGGGGAGGGAAGTACCTACGAGCAGTACTTC. The J gene is TRBJ2-7, the V gene TRBV5-5, with 7 bases matching TRBD2. The CDR3 is made up of 17 amino acids. V trimming: 0 bases; J trimming: 2 bases; junction bases outside the gene matches: 11. CDR1 is SGHKS, CDR2 YYEKEE, per germline (reference sequence).

The table lists this clone with a count of one. The V call is TRBV29-1, the J call TRBJ2-3; perhaps TRBD1 as D (6 bases). V lost 6 bases to trimming and J lost 5 bases, with 9 bases between them. The length of the CDR3 is 11 residues. Per the germline V gene, CDR1 is SQVTM and CDR2 is ANQGSEA. The CDR3 region is CSVSQGDTQYF. The CDR3 nucleotides are TGCAGCGTATCACAGGGAGATACGCAGTATTTT.

The chain employs TRBV25-1 and TRBJ1-4; 9 nucleotides line up with TRBD1. Germline-derived CDR1 and CDR2 are MGHDK and SYGVNS. CDR3 length: 16 residues. V lost 3 bases, J lost 8 bases, and 10 bases stayed unmatched. The CDR3 spells CASSDVSGTGREKLFF. CDR3 DNA: TGTGCCAGCAGTGATGTCTCCGGGACAGGGAGGGAAAAACTGTTTTTT.

This chain connects TRBV27 to TRBJ2-7; D possibly corresponds to TRBD2 (6 bases). Germline V gene data show CDR1 as MNHEY and CDR2 as SMNVEV (reference sequence). V was cut by 6 bases and J by 2 bases, with 14 bases left in between. The CDR3 is made up of 14 amino acids. The CDR3 protein is CASRLTGGPYEQYF. For the CDR3, the DNA is TGTGCCAGCAGACTAACCGGAGGGCCCTACGAGCAGTACTTC.

The J gene is TRBJ2-7, the V gene TRBV18, with 9 bases aligning to TRBD1. CDR3 length: 13 amino acids. Germline-derived CDR1 and CDR2 are KGHSH and LQKENI. V lost 6 bases, J lost 7 bases, and 7 bases stayed unmatched. The CDR3 bases are TGTGCCAGCTCGGGGGACAGGGCGAGGGAGCAGTACTTC. Encoded protein: CASSGDRAREQYF.